This T cell receptor (beta chain) was captured in a study of human T cells and chemical hapten exposure. The time point denotes: patch test 3, about 24 weeks after DPC sensitization. Treatment here: therapeutic diphenylcyclopropenone sensitization with weekly scalp DPC. TCRdb called the RACE reads again in MiXCR, with one record for every CDR3 protein. The top ten hold roughly 1.5% of the sample, which has roughly 71,000 distinct CDR3 sequences, around 10% seen once. Germline V gene data show CDR1 as KGHSH and CDR2 as LQKENI. The junction had 9 bases not matched to a gene; V was cut back by 2 bases and J by 9 bases. The CDR3 has 16 residues. The sample holds many counts of this clonotype.

Sequences were derived from whole blood, sampled in connection with sensitization to the hapten diphenylcyclopropenone (DPC). The chain links TRBV18 to TRBJ1-6, with 8 bases lining up with TRBD1. This clonotype originated in a woman in her 50s with alopecia areata. Some clones in this sample may be carry-over from other donors' samples. CDR3 sequence: CASSPEGAGGGSPLHF. The CDR3 DNA sequence: TGTGCCAGCTCACCAGAAGGGGCAGGGGGCGGTTCACCCCTCCACTTT.